This entry lists 14 T cell receptor beta chains sequenced from one sample in a study of control samples from healthy donors and cancer patients. Using immunoSEQ multiplex PCR, the repertoire was profiled, and TCRdb retains in-frame clones only, with some absent. Of over 100,000 clones listed, more than 80% are singletons. Sequencing was done on a sample of blood. The receptor set was obtained from a man in his forties in good health.

The sample holds one count of this clone. The chain combines TRBV19 with TRBJ1-2; the D is unclear. The CDR3 runs to 13 residues. Germline V gene sequence: CDR1 LNHDA, CDR2 SQIVND (reference sequence). The V end lost 8 bases, the J end lost 5 bases, and 15 bases lay between the germline ends. CDR3 sequence (DNA): TGTGCCAGTCAAAACCCGCGTAGGTATGGCTACACCTTC. Translating it yields CASQNPRRYGYTF.

This clone was observed a handful of times. The chain couples TRBV4-1 to TRBJ1-6, with TRBD1 matching 8 bases. CDR1 MGHRA and CDR2 YSYEKL come from the germline V gene. This CDR3 is built from 16 residues. V lost 0 bases, J lost 9 bases, and 7 bases stayed unmatched. CDR3 in amino acids: CASSQDINRGASPLHF. Written as DNA, the CDR3 is TGCGCCAGCAGCCAAGATATTAACAGGGGGGCTTCACCCCTCCACTTT.

V gene TRBV19 combines with J gene TRBJ1-4, with a possible D match to TRBD1 (5 bases). Germline values: CDR1 LNHDA, CDR2 SQIVND (reference sequence). This CDR3 spans 14 amino acids. V was cut by 6 bases and J by 7 bases, with 15 bases left in between. The CDR3 here is CASRPPGRREKLFF. The DNA for the CDR3 is TGTGCCAGTAGGCCCCCAGGGAGGCGTGAAAAACTGTTTTTT.

V gene TRBV6-4 combines with J gene TRBJ2-3; D is possibly TRBD1 or TRBD2 (6 bases each). CDR1 MRHNA and CDR2 SNTAGT come from the germline V gene. The CDR3 extends over 15 amino acids. Trimming left V 10 bases short and J 3 bases short, with 20 bases between. The CDR3 coding sequence is TGTGCCAACCTAAAACAGAGGGGGGAAACAGATACGCAGTATTTT. Its protein is CANLKQRGETDTQYF.

The gene calls are TRBV6-6 and TRBJ2-7; unclear D gene. Germline-derived CDR1 and CDR2 are MNHNY and SVGAGI (reference sequence). The CDR3 consists of 16 residues. Trimming pared 2 bases from V and 3 bases from J, leaving 17 bases between. The CDR3 loop reads CASSYPAGGWGYEQYF. In DNA, the CDR3 is TGTGCCAGCAGTTACCCAGCTGGCGGTTGGGGCTACGAGCAGTACTTC.

V and J are TRBV10-3 and TRBJ2-6; 9 bases are shared with TRBD1. This CDR3 spans 20 amino acids. The V segment lost 0 bases and the J segment 0 bases; nucleotides outside the gene matches: 9. The germline gives CDR1 ENHRY, CDR2 SYGVKD. DNA of the CDR3: TGTGCCATCAGTGAGTCGATCGCCGGGACAGGGTACTCTGGGGCCAACGTCCTGACTTTC. This encodes CAISESIAGTGYSGANVLTF.

The gene calls are TRBV18 and TRBJ1-2; D is uncertain. V dropped 2 bases and J dropped 8 bases, with 6 bases sitting between them. In germline, CDR1 is KGHSH, CDR2 LQKENI. This CDR3 has 11 amino acids. DNA for the CDR3: TGTGCCAGCTCACCAAAGACCGGCTACACCTTC. This gives the protein CASSPKTGYTF.

The J gene is TRBJ1-2, the V gene TRBV5-4, with D tentatively TRBD1 (5 bases). CDR1 and CDR2 from the germline V gene are SGHNT and YYREEE (reference sequence). The germline V and J ends were trimmed by 7 bases and 2 bases, with 9 bases remaining between them. CDR3 length: 12 residues. The CDR3 is CASGAVNYGYTF. The CDR3 DNA reads as TGTGCCAGCGGGGCCGTCAACTATGGCTACACCTTC. The full variable domain, with the rest looked up from reference TRBV5-4 and TRBJ1-2, is ETGVTQSPTHLIKTRGQQVTLRCSSQSGHNTVSWYQQALGQGPQFIFQYYREEENGRGNFPPRFSGLQFPNYSSELNVNALELDDSALYLCASGAVNYGYTFGSGTRLTVV.

This chain links TRBV27 with TRBJ2-2; 7 nucleotides align to TRBD1. Germline loops: CDR1 MNHEY, CDR2 SMNVEV (reference sequence). CDR3 size: 16 residues. The ends lost 4 bases at V and 1 base at J; junction bases unmatched: 6. The CDR3 DNA reads TGTGCCAGCAGTTCAGCGAGGACAGGGAACACCGGGGAGCTGTTTTTT. Protein sequence: CASSSARTGNTGELFF.

This clone is a singleton in its sample. This chain links TRBV9 with TRBJ2-3; D unresolved. CDR3 length: 15 amino acids. V was clipped by 2 bases and J by 6 bases, with 16 bases between them. Germline values: CDR1 SGDLS, CDR2 YYNGEE. The CDR3 DNA sequence: TGTGCCAGCAGCGTTTCGCCAGATACAGCCGATACGCAGTATTTT. Its translation: CASSVSPDTADTQYF.

The genes are TRBV10-3 and TRBJ1-3; D remains unclear. V was pared by 1 base and J by 7 bases, with 11 bases between. This CDR3 has 14 residues. Germline CDR1 is ENHRY and CDR2 is SYGVKD. The CDR3 loop reads CAISEFREINTIYF. The CDR3 coding sequence is TGTGCCATCAGTGAGTTTAGGGAAATCAACACCATATATTTT.

V and J are TRBV18 and TRBJ1-2; D remains unclear. CDR3 size: 13 residues. Germline V gene lookup returns CDR1 KGHSH and CDR2 LQKENI. V lost 3 bases to trimming and J lost 8 bases, with 13 bases between them. This chain's CDR3 is CASSPSDTRGYTF. The CDR3 nucleotides read TGTGCCAGCTCACCGTCCGATACCCGAGGCTACACCTTC.

The chain employs TRBV9 and TRBJ2-3, with 9 bases that match TRBD1. The CDR3 length is 14 residues. From germline, CDR1 is SGDLS and CDR2 YYNGEE. V was clipped by 3 bases and J by 7 bases; unmatched bases: 6. CDR3 loop: CASSGRDRVYTQYF. In DNA, the CDR3 is TGTGCCAGCAGCGGCCGGGACAGGGTCTATACGCAGTATTTT.

The chain joins TRBV9 to TRBJ2-1; D ambiguous. Trimming left V 3 bases short and J 0 bases short, with 10 bases between. The length of the CDR3 is 15 residues. Germline CDR1 SGDLS, CDR2 YYNGEE. The CDR3 region is CASSAIDNSYNEQFF. The CDR3 bases are TGTGCCAGCAGCGCCATTGACAACTCCTACAATGAGCAGTTCTTC.